These 20 T cell receptor beta chains originate from one sample sequenced in a study of control samples from healthy donors and cancer patients. Measured with immunoSEQ multiplex PCR; TCRdb has only the in-frame clones, and not every one. The table lists about 75,000 clones, approximately 94% of them singletons. Material for sequencing was blood. The receptors here all came from a middle-aged woman in good health.

V usage is TRBV7-6 and J usage is TRBJ1-1; maybe TRBD1 (5 bases). V was cut by 5 bases and J by 4 bases, with 14 bases left in between. CDR3 size: 14 residues. From germline, CDR1 is SGHVS and CDR2 FNYEAQ. Here the CDR3 DNA reads TGTGCCAGCAGCCGGCAGGGAGGGGCCACTGAAGCTTTCTTT. Protein product: CASSRQGGATEAFF.

V and J are TRBV3-1 (or the pseudogene TRBV3-2) and TRBJ2-3; D is unclear. There are 12 residues in the CDR3. Germline loops: CDR1 LGHDT, CDR2 YNNKEL (reference sequence). With 0 bases removed from V and 6 bases from J, the gap between germline ends came to 4 bases. CDR3 amino acids: CASSQELDTQYF. The CDR3 DNA is TGTGCCAGCAGCCAAGAGTTGGATACGCAGTATTTT.

Only a few counts were recorded for this clone. The V call is TRBV27, the J call TRBJ2-1; 7 bases fit TRBD1. V lost 8 bases and J lost 0; bases outside the gene matches: 10. Germline loops: CDR1 MNHEY, CDR2 SMNVEV (reference sequence). The CDR3 loop spans 16 amino acids. This CDR3 is CASVPTGTASYNEQFF. DNA for the CDR3: TGTGCCAGCGTGCCAACCGGGACAGCCTCCTACAATGAGCAGTTCTTC.

V is TRBV6-2 or TRBV6-3 and J is TRBJ2-1; D tentatively reads TRBD1 or TRBD2 (5 bases each). Germline V lookup: CDR1 MNHEY, CDR2 SVGEGT. The CDR3 is 13 amino acids. V was pared by 4 bases and J by 4 bases, with 8 bases between. The CDR3 loop reads CASSSGAYNEQFF. The CDR3 DNA sequence: TGTGCCAGCAGTTCCGGGGCATACAATGAGCAGTTCTTC.

V gene TRBV15 combines with J gene TRBJ2-7; D is possibly TRBD1 (6 bases). The CDR3 contains 15 residues. Germline lookup yields CDR1 LNHNV and CDR2 YYDKDF (reference sequence). V lost 0 bases, J lost 7 bases, and 16 bases lay in between. The CDR3 DNA follows: TGTGCCACCAGCAGAGATCATCAGGGGCTACGTGAGCAGTACTTC. This gives the protein CATSRDHQGLREQYF.

This chain uses TRBV4-2 with TRBJ2-2; TRBD2 matches 11 bases. J was trimmed by 7 bases and V by 0 bases; bases with no gene match: 7. The CDR3 contains 17 residues. Germline lookup yields CDR1 LGHNA and CDR2 YNFKEQ. CDR3 residues: CASSQELAGGLGGELFF. The CDR3, as DNA: TGTGCCAGCAGCCAAGAGTTAGCGGGGGGGCTCGGCGGGGAGCTGTTTTTT.

This chain uses TRBV2 with TRBJ2-1; TRBD1 is a possible D gene (6 bases). With 1 base removed from V and 6 bases from J, the gap between germline ends came to 13 bases. The CDR3 runs to 15 residues. Germline CDR1 and CDR2: SNHLY and FYNNEI. CDR3 amino acids: CASSEGAGVGNEQFF. For the CDR3, the DNA is TGTGCCAGCAGTGAAGGGGCAGGGGTGGGCAATGAGCAGTTCTTC.

J is TRBJ2-3 and V is TRBV19; 10 nucleotides agree with TRBD2. This CDR3 comprises 16 residues. Unmatched junction bases numbered 4, after V lost 3 bases and J lost 1 base. Per the germline V gene, CDR1 is LNHDA and CDR2 is SQIVND (reference sequence). The CDR3 is CASSISLAGGTDTQYF. Here the CDR3 DNA reads TGTGCCAGTAGTATTTCCCTAGCGGGGGGCACAGATACGCAGTATTTT.

The chain carries TRBV5-1 and TRBJ1-6, with D possibly being TRBD1 (6 bases). The CDR3 contains 15 residues. V was shortened by 4 bases and J by 7 bases, with 15 bases between the two germline ends. Germline lookup yields CDR1 SGHRS and CDR2 YFSETQ. The CDR3 DNA reads TGCGCCAGCAGCCACGAGGGGGGACGGAATTCACCCCTCCACTTT. This codes for CASSHEGGRNSPLHF.

The rearrangement uses TRBV4-1 and TRBJ2-7; 7 positions agree with TRBD1. Germline loops: CDR1 MGHRA, CDR2 YSYEKL. The junction had 8 bases not matched to a gene; V was cut back by 6 bases and J by 3 bases. This CDR3 has 14 amino acids. The CDR3 DNA follows: TGCGCCAGCAGTGCTCCGGGACAGAGCTACGAGCAGTACTTC. Translating it yields CASSAPGQSYEQYF.

The chain couples TRBV2 to TRBJ1-6, with TRBD1 matching 11 bases. Germline V CDR1 and CDR2: SNHLY, FYNNEI. Trimming took 6 bases from V and 9 from J; bases not matched to a gene: 7. The CDR3 is made up of 15 amino acids. Here the CDR3 reads CASRRTGGSSSPLHF. The CDR3 DNA reads TGTGCCAGCAGGAGGACAGGGGGCTCCTCTTCACCCCTCCACTTT. The full variable domain, its missing parts supplied by reference TRBV2 and TRBJ1-6, is EPEVTQTPSHQVTQMGQEVILRCVPISNHLYFYWYRQILGQKVEFLVSFYNNEISEKSEIFDDQFSVERPDGSNFTLKIRSTKLEDSAMYFCASRRTGGSSSPLHFGNGTRLTVT.

The chain uses TRBV23-1 and TRBJ2-7; no clear D. TRBV23-1 is assigned to the ORF class and has an uncertain function. V gave up 9 bases and J gave up 2 bases, with 2 bases separating them. The CDR3 is 9 amino acids. The CDR3 nucleotides are TGCGCCAGAGCCTACGAGCAGTACTTC. Its protein is CARAYEQYF.

This clone was picked up one time. The chain employs TRBV2 and TRBJ2-6; D is uncertain. Per germline, CDR1 SNHLY and CDR2 FYNNEI. V shed 4 bases and J shed 0 bases, with 10 bases lying between them. The CDR3 runs to 16 residues. The CDR3 nucleotides read TGTGCCAGCAGTGGTCTAATCGGCTCTGGGGCCAACGTCCTGACTTTC. This sequence encodes CASSGLIGSGANVLTF.

This chain uses TRBV5-1 with TRBJ2-1, with unresolved D. The CDR3 consists of 14 residues. Deletions cut 5 bases from V and 6 bases from J, with 15 bases between. Germline CDR1 is SGHRS and CDR2 is YFSETQ. The CDR3 DNA sequence: TGCGCCAGCAGTCCATCCGCAGTTGCCAATGAGCAGTTCTTC. This sequence encodes CASSPSAVANEQFF.

V gene TRBV9 combines with J gene TRBJ2-7; D is undetermined. The CDR3 spans 14 residues. V shed 0 bases and J shed 5 bases, with 12 bases lying between them. The germline V gene encodes CDR1 SGDLS and CDR2 YYNGEE. The CDR3 DNA sequence: TGTGCCAGCAGCGTAGACCAGAAGGGCCACGAGCAGTACTTC. Translation gives CASSVDQKGHEQYF.

This rearrangement joins TRBV10-3 to TRBJ2-1, with 9 nucleotides matching TRBD1. This CDR3 is built from 14 residues. The V and J ends lost 7 bases and 4 bases, in that order; junction bases with no gene match: 5. Germline V CDR1 and CDR2: ENHRY, SYGVKD. CDR3 sequence reads: CAIMRTGAYNEQFF. CDR3 bases: TGTGCCATCATGAGGACAGGGGCGTACAATGAGCAGTTCTTC.

The chain is built from TRBV2 and TRBJ2-2; 12 nucleotides align to TRBD2. Trimming at V came to 7 bases and at J to 4 bases, leaving 13 bases not matched to a gene. CDR3 length: 18 amino acids. Germline CDR1 SNHLY, CDR2 FYNNEI. As DNA, the CDR3 is TGTGCCAGCATCCTACCTAGCGGGGGGGCTCGCGGCACCGGGGAGCTGTTTTTT. It is translated as CASILPSGGARGTGELFF. Together with reference TRBV2 and TRBJ2-2, the CDR3 gives the full variable domain: EPEVTQTPSHQVTQMGQEVILRCVPISNHLYFYWYRQILGQKVEFLVSFYNNEISEKSEIFDDQFSVERPDGSNFTLKIRSTKLEDSAMYFCASILPSGGARGTGELFFGEGSRLTVL.

The J gene is TRBJ2-5, the V gene TRBV29-1; 9 positions match TRBD1. Germline loops: CDR1 SQVTM, CDR2 ANQGSEA. The trim removed 3 bases at V and 3 bases at J, leaving 2 bases unmatched. This CDR3 has 13 residues. CDR3 DNA: TGCAGCGTTGATTGGGACAGGGAAGAGACCCAGTACTTC. This translates into CSVDWDREETQYF.

This chain uses TRBV11-3 with TRBJ2-1; 9 bases line up with TRBD1. Germline V lookup: CDR1 SGHNT, CDR2 YENEEA. This CDR3 comprises 13 residues. V lost 6 bases and J lost 6; bases outside the gene matches: 3. The CDR3: CASRGQGFNEQFF. Written as DNA, the CDR3 is TGTGCCAGCAGGGGACAGGGTTTCAATGAGCAGTTCTTC.

The V and J genes are TRBV29-1 and TRBJ2-1; 12 nucleotides line up with TRBD1. The CDR3 loop spans 14 amino acids. Germline lookup yields CDR1 SQVTM and CDR2 ANQGSEA. The junction had 10 bases not matched to a gene; V was cut back by 8 bases and J by 8 bases. CDR3 nucleotide sequence: TGCAGCATGTTACCGGGACAGGGGGCCCATGAGCAGTTCTTC. As protein: CSMLPGQGAHEQFF.